This entry lists 29 T cell receptor beta chains sequenced from one sample in a study of blood T cell repertoires in COVID-19. Clones were sequenced by immunoSEQ multiplex PCR, and TCRdb holds only the in-frame ones, with some missing. The profile covers about 300,000 clones, with 85% appearing a single time and approximately 1.9% taken by the ten largest. Sequenced input: PBMCs or T cells enriched from blood (not recorded which). The receptors were gathered from a woman in her thirties who had been exposed to COVID-19.

The V call is TRBV10-1, the J call TRBJ2-7, with D perhaps TRBD2 (6 bases). CDR3 length: 14 residues. The V gene's germline CDR1 is WNHNN and CDR2 SYGVQD (reference sequence). Trimming removed 4 bases at V and 6 bases at J, with 16 bases between. The CDR3 here is CASSVWGLSSEQYF. The CDR3 DNA sequence: TGCGCCAGCAGTGTATGGGGACTCTCGAGCGAGCAGTACTTC.

The chain links TRBV4-2 to TRBJ2-3; TRBD2 matches at 10 bases. The CDR3 is made up of 16 amino acids. The V and J ends lost 4 bases and 3 bases, in that order; junction bases with no gene match: 7. Germline assignment: CDR1 LGHNA and CDR2 YNFKEQ. The CDR3 protein is CASSREASGGTDTQYF. In DNA, the CDR3 is TGTGCCAGCAGCCGGGAGGCTAGCGGGGGAACAGATACGCAGTATTTT.

V gene TRBV3-1 (or the pseudogene TRBV3-2) combines with J gene TRBJ2-5; D ambiguous. This CDR3 has 16 amino acids. The V end was cut by 0 bases, the J end by 2 bases, with 13 bases between. Germline V gives CDR1 LGHDT, CDR2 YNNKEL (reference sequence). This chain's CDR3 is CASSQDDGLPQETQYF. The DNA of the CDR3 is TGTGCCAGCAGCCAAGACGACGGGTTACCTCAAGAGACCCAGTACTTC.

CDR3 sequence: CASSTIRGRNYGYTF. As DNA, the CDR3 is TGTGCCAGCAGTACCATCAGGGGTCGAAACTATGGCTACACCTTC. The V gene is TRBV6-2 or TRBV6-3, the J gene TRBJ1-2; tentatively, D is TRBD1 (6 bases). Germline V gene lookup returns CDR1 MNHEY and CDR2 SVGEGT. Trimming took 5 bases from V and 2 from J, leaving 15 bases between them. The length of the CDR3 is 15 residues.

This chain links TRBV27 with TRBJ1-5; no reliable D call. From germline, CDR1 is MNHEY and CDR2 SMNVEV (reference sequence). The CDR3 consists of 14 residues. Trimming stripped 9 bases from V and 2 bases from J, with 14 bases between. The DNA of the CDR3 is TGTGCCAGACCTAGCTGGACGGGCAATCAGCCCCAGCATTTT. Residues: CARPSWTGNQPQHF.

CDR3 sequence reads: CASSHIGDSEKLFF. Written as DNA, the CDR3 is TGTGCCAGCAGCCACATAGGGGACAGTGAAAAACTGTTTTTT. The rearrangement links TRBV11-1 to TRBJ1-4; the match to TRBD1 covers 7 bases. The CDR3 is 14 amino acids. Germline V lookup: CDR1 SGHAT, CDR2 FQDESV (reference sequence). The ends lost 5 bases at V and 7 bases at J; junction bases unmatched: 7. The full variable domain, in which reference TRBV11-1 and TRBJ1-4 provide the parts outside the CDR3, is EAEVAQSPRYKITEKSQAVAFWCDPISGHATLYWYRQILGQGPELLVQFQDESVVDDSQLPKDRFSAERLKGVDSTLKIQPAELGDSAMYLCASSHIGDSEKLFFGSGTQLSVL.

V gene TRBV28 combines with J gene TRBJ1-2; D unclear. CDR3 length: 14 amino acids. The germline V gene encodes CDR1 MDHEN and CDR2 SYDVKM. V was clipped by 1 base and J by 2 bases, with 8 bases between them. CDR3 bases: TGTGCCAGCAGTTTATCGAACAGCAACTATGGCTACACCTTC. It codes for CASSLSNSNYGYTF.

The chain links TRBV6-5 to TRBJ2-3, with 8 bases fitting TRBD1. The germline V gene encodes CDR1 MNHEY and CDR2 SVGAGI. V dropped 6 bases and J dropped 2; count of bases not matched to a gene: 7. This CDR3 contains 15 residues. Here the CDR3 reads CASRDRQGNTDTQYF. DNA of the CDR3: TGTGCCAGCAGAGATAGACAGGGGAACACAGATACGCAGTATTTT.

This clone appeared a few times. The chain carries TRBV19 and TRBJ1-2; no firm D call. V was trimmed by 0 bases and J by 4 bases, leaving 6 bases between them. The CDR3 extends over 13 amino acids. Germline V CDR1 and CDR2: LNHDA, SQIVND (reference sequence). DNA of the CDR3: TGTGCCAGTAGTATAGATCCAGGCTATGGCTACACCTTC. It codes for CASSIDPGYGYTF.

The J gene is TRBJ1-4, the V gene TRBV19; the D is unclear. Germline loops: CDR1 LNHDA, CDR2 SQIVND (reference sequence). The CDR3 has 14 residues. V was clipped by 4 bases and J by 5 bases, with 11 bases between them. The CDR3 DNA reads as TGTGCCAGTAGTACCGGGGAAAGGAATGAAAAACTGTTTTTT. It encodes CASSTGERNEKLFF.

The chain has TRBV7-9 and TRBJ1-6, with a tentative D call TRBD1 (5 bases). This CDR3 is 15 amino acids long. Trimming pared 4 bases from V and 6 bases from J, leaving 13 bases between. Per germline, CDR1 SEHNR and CDR2 FQNEAQ (reference sequence). CDR3 residues: CASSYKDNRNSPLHF. CDR3 nucleotides: TGTGCCAGCAGCTACAAGGACAACCGTAATTCACCCCTCCACTTT.

The gene calls are TRBV3-1 (or the pseudogene TRBV3-2) and TRBJ1-1; D may be TRBD1 (5 bases). Germline lookup yields CDR1 LGHDT and CDR2 YNNKEL (reference sequence). The CDR3 has 12 amino acids. Trimming took off 4 bases at V and 7 bases at J, with 10 bases between the two ends. The CDR3 DNA is TGTGCCAGCAGCCTACCGGGGGGTGAAGCTTTCTTT. Its translation: CASSLPGGEAFF.

The chain employs TRBV30 and TRBJ2-5; TRBD2 matches at 10 bases. V was clipped by 7 bases and J by 2 bases; unmatched bases: 4. Germline values: CDR1 GTSNPN, CDR2 SVGIG (reference sequence). This CDR3 has 13 residues. CDR3: CAYGTSEQETQYF. The CDR3 coding sequence is TGTGCCTACGGGACTAGCGAACAAGAGACCCAGTACTTC. Full variable domain (remainder filled in from reference TRBV30 and TRBJ2-5): SQTIHQWPATLVQPVGSPLSLECTVEGTSNPNLYWYRQAAGRGLQLLFYSVGIGQISSEVPQNLSASRPQDRQFILSSKKLLLSDSGFYLCAYGTSEQETQYFGPGTRLLVL.

The rearrangement uses TRBV10-3 and TRBJ1-1; possible D gene TRBD1, 6 bases. The CDR3 runs 16 residues. Germline V lookup: CDR1 ENHRY, CDR2 SYGVKD. V shed 10 bases and J shed 8 bases, with 29 bases lying between them. CDR3 coding DNA: TGTGCCACCTTTCAACTATTCAGGGGTTCGAAGACCGAAGCTTTCTTT. It encodes CATFQLFRGSKTEAFF.

In this sample, this clone turned up a few times. The rearrangement links TRBV25-1 to TRBJ1-2; D unresolved. Germline CDR1 and CDR2: MGHDK and SYGVNS. V was shortened by 3 bases and J by 4 bases, with 9 bases between the two germline ends. This CDR3 has 13 residues. This CDR3 is CASSDGPVYGYTF. The CDR3 nucleotides read TGTGCCAGCAGTGATGGGCCAGTCTATGGCTACACCTTC.

The chain links TRBV4-3 to TRBJ1-1; D is ambiguous. The germline V gene encodes CDR1 LGHNA and CDR2 YSLEER. The CDR3 contains 14 residues. V was clipped by 1 base and J by 1 base, with 7 bases between them. The CDR3 sequence: CASSQVGGNTEAFF. CDR3 sequence (DNA): TGCGCCAGCAGCCAAGTGGGAGGGAACACTGAAGCTTTCTTT.

This sequence joins TRBV19 and TRBJ1-2, with 7 bases matching TRBD1. The trim removed 3 bases at V and 1 base at J, leaving 5 bases unmatched. The CDR3 runs 15 residues. The V gene's germline CDR1 is LNHDA and CDR2 SQIVND (reference sequence). The chain's CDR3 is CASSMGTANNYGYTF. In nucleotides, the CDR3 is TGTGCCAGTAGTATGGGGACAGCTAATAACTATGGCTACACCTTC.

V usage is TRBV2 and J usage is TRBJ2-7, with D perhaps matching TRBD1 (5 bases). The CDR3 is made up of 14 amino acids. V shed 2 bases and J shed 3 bases, with 11 bases lying between them. Germline V CDR1 and CDR2: SNHLY, FYNNEI. CDR3 amino acids: CASSEQGRFYEQYF. The CDR3 DNA is TGTGCCAGCAGTGAACAGGGCCGCTTCTACGAGCAGTACTTC.

J is TRBJ2-5 and V is TRBV4-3; TRBD1 agrees at 7 bases. The CDR3 sequence is 16 residues long. The trim removed 0 bases at V and 5 bases at J, leaving 9 bases unmatched. Germline assignment: CDR1 LGHNA and CDR2 YSLEER. The chain's CDR3 is CASSQDPITGAETQYF. Here the CDR3 DNA reads TGCGCCAGCAGCCAAGACCCCATTACAGGGGCCGAGACCCAGTACTTC.

The chain combines TRBV5-4 with TRBJ2-7; weak D call: TRBD2 (6 bases). The CDR3 has 20 amino acids. V was clipped by 3 bases and J by 2 bases, with 30 bases between them. Germline CDR1 reads SGHNT; CDR2 reads YYREEE (reference sequence). The CDR3 is CASSYSGAGRGSLIPYEQYF. In DNA, the CDR3 is TGTGCCAGCAGCTACTCCGGCGCCGGACGGGGGTCCTTAATTCCCTACGAGCAGTACTTC.

This clone was found once. J is TRBJ2-1 and V is TRBV6-1; TRBD2 aligns across 8 bases. J gave up 0 bases and V 4 bases, and 5 bases lay outside the gene matches. CDR1 is MNHNS, CDR2 SASEGT, per germline. There are 16 residues in the CDR3. The CDR3 DNA sequence: TGTGCCAGCAGTGGGGAAAGCGGGGGCTCCTACAATGAGCAGTTCTTC. Residues: CASSGESGGSYNEQFF.

J is TRBJ1-1 and V is TRBV19; D unresolved. This CDR3 spans 12 amino acids. Trimming took 0 bases from V and 10 from J, leaving 9 bases between them. Germline-derived CDR1 and CDR2 are LNHDA and SQIVND (reference sequence). This CDR3 reads CASSIDLVRAFF. In DNA form, the CDR3 reads TGTGCCAGTAGTATAGACCTCGTCCGAGCTTTCTTT.

This sequence joins TRBV28 and TRBJ2-3, with TRBD1 matching 9 bases. The V segment lost 5 bases and the J segment 4 bases; nucleotides outside the gene matches: 10. The germline CDR1 and CDR2 sequences are MDHEN and SYDVKM. The CDR3 spans 16 residues. The CDR3 DNA follows: TGTGCCAGCAGTGCACAGGGACAGGGACGCGCAGATACGCAGTATTTT. Translation gives CASSAQGQGRADTQYF.

This chain joins TRBV11-1 and TRBJ1-6; the match to TRBD1 covers 10 bases. V gave up 5 bases and J gave up 8 bases; unmatched junction bases: 9. This CDR3 is built from 16 residues. CDR1 is SGHAT, CDR2 FQDESV, per germline (reference sequence). In DNA form, the CDR3 reads TGTGCCAGCAGCCCCGTCGGACAGGGGGATCATTCACCCCTCCACTTT. Amino acid sequence: CASSPVGQGDHSPLHF.

This chain joins TRBV5-6 and TRBJ1-2; D unresolved. Germline lookup yields CDR1 SGHDT and CDR2 YYEEEE. Trimming cost V 6 bases and J 2 bases, with 20 bases left between them. CDR3 length: 16 amino acids. CDR3 bases: TGTGCCAGCACCCCAAAAGGGAGGATTCGCAACTATGGCTACACCTTC. Protein: CASTPKGRIRNYGYTF.

CDR3 loop: CASSSGWTNEKLFF. In DNA, the CDR3 is TGTGCCAGCAGTTCAGGGTGGACTAATGAAAAACTGTTTTTT. This chain uses TRBV2 with TRBJ1-4; D perhaps matches TRBD1 (5 bases). The CDR3 extends over 14 amino acids. From germline, CDR1 is SNHLY and CDR2 FYNNEI. With 5 bases removed from V and 2 bases from J, the gap between germline ends came to 9 bases.

The chain employs TRBV7-3 and TRBJ2-3; D is undetermined. V gave up 1 base and J gave up 4 bases, with 6 bases separating them. CDR1 and CDR2 from the germline V gene are SGHTA and FQGTGA. CDR3 length equals 13 residues. The CDR3 spells CASSLRRADTQYF. For the CDR3, the DNA is TGTGCCAGCAGCTTAAGACGGGCAGATACGCAGTATTTT.

This clone was detected many times. Other DNA sequences in the sample encode the same CDR3. The chain links TRBV28 to TRBJ1-5; D is unresolved. CDR3 length equals 12 residues. V was clipped by 3 bases and J by 4 bases, with 4 bases between them. Germline V CDR1 and CDR2: MDHEN, SYDVKM. The CDR3 nucleotides are TGTGCCAGCAGTTTCCTAAATCAGCCCCAGCATTTT. The encoded protein is CASSFLNQPQHF. The full variable domain, with the rest looked up from reference TRBV28 and TRBJ1-5, is DVKVTQSSRYLVKRTGEKVFLECVQDMDHENMFWYRQDPGLGLRLIYFSYDVKMKEKGDIPEGYSVSREKKERFSLILESASTNQTSMYLCASSFLNQPQHFGDGTRLSIL.

The count of this clone is one. The CDR3 region is CASSPRQGPEAFF. CDR3 nucleotide sequence: TGTGCCAGCAGTCCGCGACAGGGTCCTGAAGCTTTCTTT. This chain connects TRBV27 to TRBJ1-1; 7 bases match TRBD1. V trimming: 5 bases; J trimming: 6 bases; junction bases outside the gene matches: 6. The CDR3 length is 13 residues. Germline lookup yields CDR1 MNHEY and CDR2 SMNVEV (reference sequence).